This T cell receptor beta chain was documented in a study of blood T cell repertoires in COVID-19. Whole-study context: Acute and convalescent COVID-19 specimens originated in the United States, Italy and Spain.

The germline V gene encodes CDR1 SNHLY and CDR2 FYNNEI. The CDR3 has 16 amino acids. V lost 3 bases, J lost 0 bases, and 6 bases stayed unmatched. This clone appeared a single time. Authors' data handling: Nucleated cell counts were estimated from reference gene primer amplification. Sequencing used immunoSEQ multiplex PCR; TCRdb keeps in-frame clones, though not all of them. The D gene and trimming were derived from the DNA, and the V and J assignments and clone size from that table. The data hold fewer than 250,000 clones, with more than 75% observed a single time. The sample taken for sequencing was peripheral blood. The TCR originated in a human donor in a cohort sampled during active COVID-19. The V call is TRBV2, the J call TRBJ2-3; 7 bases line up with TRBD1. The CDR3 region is CASSELDRSSTDTQYF. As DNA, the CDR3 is TGTGCCAGCAGTGAGTTGGACAGGAGCAGCACAGATACGCAGTATTTT.